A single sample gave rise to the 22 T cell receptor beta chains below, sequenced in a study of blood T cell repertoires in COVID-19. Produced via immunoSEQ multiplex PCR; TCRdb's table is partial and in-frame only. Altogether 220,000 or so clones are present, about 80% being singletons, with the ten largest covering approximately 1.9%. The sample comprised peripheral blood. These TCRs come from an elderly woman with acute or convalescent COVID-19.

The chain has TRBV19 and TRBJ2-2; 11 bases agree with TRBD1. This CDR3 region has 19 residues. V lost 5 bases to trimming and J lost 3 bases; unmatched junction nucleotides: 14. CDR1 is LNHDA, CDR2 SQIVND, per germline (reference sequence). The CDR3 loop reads CASSPRTGGASTHTGELFF. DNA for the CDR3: TGTGCCAGTAGTCCACGGACAGGGGGCGCATCGACACACACCGGGGAGCTGTTTTTT.

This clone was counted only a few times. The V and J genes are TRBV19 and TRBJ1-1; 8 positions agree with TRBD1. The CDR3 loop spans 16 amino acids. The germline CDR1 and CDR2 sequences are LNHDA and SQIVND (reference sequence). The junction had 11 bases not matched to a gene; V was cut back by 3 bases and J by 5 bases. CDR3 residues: CASSIGTGGVWTEAFF. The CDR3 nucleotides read TGTGCCAGTAGTATCGGGACAGGCGGGGTGTGGACTGAAGCTTTCTTT.

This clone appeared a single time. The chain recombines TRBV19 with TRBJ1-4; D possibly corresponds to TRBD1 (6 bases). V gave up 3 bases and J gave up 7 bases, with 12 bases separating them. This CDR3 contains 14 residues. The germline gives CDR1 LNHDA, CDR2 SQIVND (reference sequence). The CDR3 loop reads CASSIHGTLEKLFF. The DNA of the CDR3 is TGTGCCAGTAGTATTCACGGGACACTTGAAAAACTGTTTTTT.

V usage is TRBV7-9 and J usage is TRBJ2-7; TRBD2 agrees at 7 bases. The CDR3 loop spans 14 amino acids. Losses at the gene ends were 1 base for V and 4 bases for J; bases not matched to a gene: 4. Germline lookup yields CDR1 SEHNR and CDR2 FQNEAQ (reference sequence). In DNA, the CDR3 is TGTGCCAGCAGCTTAGGCGGGAGATGGTACGAGCAGTACTTC. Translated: CASSLGGRWYEQYF.

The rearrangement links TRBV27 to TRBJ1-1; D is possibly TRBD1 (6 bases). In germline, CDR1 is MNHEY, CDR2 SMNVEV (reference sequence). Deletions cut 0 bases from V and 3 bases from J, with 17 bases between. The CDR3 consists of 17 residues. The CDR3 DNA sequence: TGTGCCAGCAGTTTATCATCAGGGGTGTATGGTGACACTGAAGCTTTCTTT. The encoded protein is CASSLSSGVYGDTEAFF.

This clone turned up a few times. Written as DNA, the CDR3 is TGTGCCAGCAGCCGCACTAGCGGTGCGAACACCGGGGAGCTGTTTTTT. Translated, it gives CASSRTSGANTGELFF. The chain couples TRBV7-2 to TRBJ2-2; TRBD2 aligns across 8 bases. The CDR3 contains 16 residues. Germline lookup yields CDR1 SGHTA and CDR2 FQGNSA. J lost 0 bases, V lost 5 bases, and 5 bases had no gene match.

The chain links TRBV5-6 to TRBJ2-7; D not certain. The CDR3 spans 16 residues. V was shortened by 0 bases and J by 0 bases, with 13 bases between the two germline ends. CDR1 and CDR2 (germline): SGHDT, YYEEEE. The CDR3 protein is CASSLGINFNSYEQYF. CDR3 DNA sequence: TGTGCCAGCAGCTTGGGTATAAACTTCAACTCCTACGAGCAGTACTTC.

The CDR3 is CASQAEGQLYNSPLHF. CDR3 nucleotide sequence: TGTGCCAGTCAGGCTGAGGGACAGCTCTATAATTCACCCCTCCACTTT. This chain uses TRBV19 with TRBJ1-6; 7 bases fit TRBD1. The V and J ends lost 8 bases and 3 bases, in that order; junction bases with no gene match: 10. Germline CDR1 is LNHDA and CDR2 is SQIVND (reference sequence). The CDR3 spans 16 residues. The complete variable domain, with remaining parts taken from reference TRBV19 and TRBJ1-6, reads DGGITQSPKYLFRKEGQNVTLSCEQNLNHDAMYWYRQDPGQGLRLIYYSQIVNDFQKGDIAEGYSVSREKKESFPLTVTSAQKNPTAFYLCASQAEGQLYNSPLHFGNGTRLTVT.

CDR3 protein: CASSAETGLLAGRSTGELFF. CDR3 nucleotide sequence: TGTGCCAGCAGCGCAGAAACAGGGTTACTAGCGGGAAGGAGCACCGGGGAGCTGTTTTTT. The chain has TRBV6-6 and TRBJ2-2, with TRBD2 matching 10 bases. Germline loops: CDR1 MNHNY, CDR2 SVGAGI (reference sequence). The CDR3 loop spans 20 amino acids. Trimming removed 6 bases from V and 4 bases from J; junction bases left unmatched: 20.

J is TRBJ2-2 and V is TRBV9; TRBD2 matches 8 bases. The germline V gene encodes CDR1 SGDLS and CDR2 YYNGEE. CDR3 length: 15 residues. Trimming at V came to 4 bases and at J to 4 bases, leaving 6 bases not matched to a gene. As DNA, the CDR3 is TGTGCCAGCAGCCACGTAGCGGGATTCACCGGGGAGCTGTTTTTT. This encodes CASSHVAGFTGELFF.

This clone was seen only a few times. The CDR3 sequence: CATSRVGTQEIYEQFF. In nucleotides, the CDR3 is TGTGCCACCAGCAGAGTTGGGACACAGGAGATTTATGAGCAGTTCTTC. This sequence joins TRBV15 and TRBJ2-1, with a possible D match to TRBD1 (6 bases). The CDR3 sequence is 16 residues long. CDR1 is LNHNV, CDR2 YYDKDF, per germline (reference sequence). The V and J ends lost 1 base and 8 bases respectively, with 18 bases between them.

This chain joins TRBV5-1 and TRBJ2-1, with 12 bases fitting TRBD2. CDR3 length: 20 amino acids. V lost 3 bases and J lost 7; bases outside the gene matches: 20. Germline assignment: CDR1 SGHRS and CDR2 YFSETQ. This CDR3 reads CASSSLGGRSSGRVINEQFF. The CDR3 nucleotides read TGCGCCAGCAGCTCCTTGGGGGGCAGATCTAGCGGGAGGGTGATTAATGAGCAGTTCTTC.

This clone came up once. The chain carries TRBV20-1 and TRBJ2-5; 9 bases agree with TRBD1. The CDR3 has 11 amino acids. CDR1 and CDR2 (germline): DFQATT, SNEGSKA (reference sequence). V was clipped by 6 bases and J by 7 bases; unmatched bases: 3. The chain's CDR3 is CSARQGGTQYF. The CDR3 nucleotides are TGCAGTGCCAGACAGGGGGGGACCCAGTACTTC.

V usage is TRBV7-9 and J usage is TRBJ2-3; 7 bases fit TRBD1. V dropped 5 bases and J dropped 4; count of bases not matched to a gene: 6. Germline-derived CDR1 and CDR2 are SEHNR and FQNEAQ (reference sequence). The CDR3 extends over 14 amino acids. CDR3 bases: TGTGCCAGCAGCCTGACAGGGACCGCAGATACGCAGTATTTT. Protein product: CASSLTGTADTQYF.

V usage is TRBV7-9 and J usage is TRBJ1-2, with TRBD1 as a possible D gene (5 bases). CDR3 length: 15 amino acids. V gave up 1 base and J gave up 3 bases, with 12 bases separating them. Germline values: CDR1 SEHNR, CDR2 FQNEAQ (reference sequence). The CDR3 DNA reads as TGTGCCAGCAGCTTAGAAGGGGTGGGGTACTATGGCTACACCTTC. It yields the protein CASSLEGVGYYGYTF.

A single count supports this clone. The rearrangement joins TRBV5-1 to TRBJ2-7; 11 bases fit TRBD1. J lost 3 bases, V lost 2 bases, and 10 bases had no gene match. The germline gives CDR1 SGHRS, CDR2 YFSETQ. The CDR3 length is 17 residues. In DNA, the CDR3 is TGCGCCAGCAGCTTAACCTCCGGGACAGGGGGGGTCTACGAGCAGTACTTC. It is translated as CASSLTSGTGGVYEQYF.

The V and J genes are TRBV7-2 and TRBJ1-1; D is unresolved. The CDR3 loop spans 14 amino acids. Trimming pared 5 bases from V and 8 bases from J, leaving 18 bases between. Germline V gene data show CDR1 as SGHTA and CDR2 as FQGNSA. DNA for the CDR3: TGTGCCAGCAGCGAGAGAGAGCGGAAGCCGGAAGCTTTCTTT. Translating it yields CASSERERKPEAFF.

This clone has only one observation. CDR3: CASSQTGAGEQYF. In DNA form, the CDR3 reads TGTGCCAGCAGCCAGACAGGGGCTGGCGAGCAGTACTTC. The chain recombines TRBV9 with TRBJ2-7; TRBD1 matches at 8 bases. The CDR3 consists of 13 residues. V lost 4 bases to trimming and J lost 6 bases; unmatched junction nucleotides: 6. CDR1 and CDR2 from the germline V gene are SGDLS and YYNGEE.

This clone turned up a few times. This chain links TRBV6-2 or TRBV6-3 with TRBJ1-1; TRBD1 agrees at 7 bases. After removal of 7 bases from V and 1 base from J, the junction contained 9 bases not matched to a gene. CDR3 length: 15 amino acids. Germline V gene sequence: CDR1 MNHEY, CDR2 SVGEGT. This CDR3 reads CASTPPTGRNTEAFF. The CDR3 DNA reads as TGTGCCAGCACCCCACCGACAGGGAGGAACACTGAAGCTTTCTTT.

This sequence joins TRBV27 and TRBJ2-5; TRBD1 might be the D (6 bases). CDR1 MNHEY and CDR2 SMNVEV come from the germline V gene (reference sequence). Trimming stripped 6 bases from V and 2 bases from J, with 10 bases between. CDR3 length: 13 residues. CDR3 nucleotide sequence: TGTGCCAGCAGGGGACACACTCAAGAGACCCAGTACTTC. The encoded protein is CASRGHTQETQYF.

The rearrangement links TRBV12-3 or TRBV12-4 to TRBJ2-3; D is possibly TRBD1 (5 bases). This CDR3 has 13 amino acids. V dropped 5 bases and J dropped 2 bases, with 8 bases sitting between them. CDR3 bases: TGTGCCAGCAGTAAGGACACCACAGATACGCAGTATTTT. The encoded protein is CASSKDTTDTQYF.

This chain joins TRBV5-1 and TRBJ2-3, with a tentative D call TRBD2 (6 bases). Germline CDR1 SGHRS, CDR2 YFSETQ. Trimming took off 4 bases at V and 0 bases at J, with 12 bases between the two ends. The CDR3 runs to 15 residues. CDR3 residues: CASSLTSSSTDTQYF. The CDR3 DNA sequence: TGCGCCAGCAGCCTAACTAGCTCTAGCACAGATACGCAGTATTTT.